Below, one TCR beta chain is given with its context. Its specificity is unknown. Germline V CDR1 and CDR2: DFQATT, SNEGSKA (reference sequence). Trimming took off 6 bases at V and 4 bases at J, with 15 bases between the two ends. CDR3 length: 13 residues. These data originate in a study of identical twins. Whole-study findings and limits: The analysis was cross-sectional rather than longitudinal within donors.

TCRdb ran MiXCR on the 5' RACE reads and lists one entry per CDR3 protein. The sample lists 1.5 million to 2 million distinct CDR3 sequences; under 35% were seen once. The clonotype was recovered from a newborn girl in good health. Sequences were obtained from cord blood. The chain is built from TRBV20-1 and TRBJ2-5; the D gene is possibly TRBD2 (6 bases). Written as DNA, the CDR3 is TGCAGTGCCGCTCGGGGGTCGAGAGAGACCCAGTACTTC. It is translated as CSAARGSRETQYF.